This T cell receptor beta chain originates from a study of T cell responses to AZD1222 COVID-19 vaccine. The CDR3 runs 14 residues. The germline V gene encodes CDR1 SGHRS and CDR2 YFSETQ. V lost 0 bases, J lost 8 bases, and 9 bases lay in between. This clone was picked up one time. Some clones are missing from TCRdb's copy, which holds only in-frame ones; the method was immunoSEQ multiplex PCR. Seen here are 150,000 or so clones, approximately 91% observed once, and the top ten hold about 1.5%. This sequence was found in an adult in good health. This sequence joins TRBV5-1 and TRBJ1-6, with D unresolved. The starting material was peripheral blood, obtained on day 0 of AZD1222 vaccination. The CDR3 region is CASSLGAVDSPLHF. CDR3 in DNA: TGCGCCAGCAGCTTGGGCGCGGTTGATTCACCCCTCCACTTT.